Given below is one T cell receptor (beta chain) in context. The antigen is undetermined. Trimming left V 7 bases short and J 3 bases short, with 13 bases between. CDR3 size: 13 residues. Germline lookup yields CDR1 WSHSY and CDR2 SAAADI. Indicated time point: newly diagnosed GD, antithyroid drugs for less than 3 months. Making the TCR library involved RNA that had been extracted from PBMCs. Tubes containing EDTA received approximately 8.7 milliliters of drawn peripheral blood. Building of the TCR beta libraries involved iRepertoire HTBI primers and Arm-PCR of CDR3 regions. MiXCR, applied by TCRdb to the multiplex PCR reads, yields one record per CDR3 protein. The top ten hold more than 10% of the sample, which has over 500,000 distinct CDR3 sequences, roughly 15% seen once. This record comes from a study of regulatory T cells in long-lasting Graves disease. Overall study findings and caveats: The researchers studied only peripheral blood, not thyroid tissue.

These data were also reused for a study on T cells in Graves' hyperthyroidism and ophthalmopathy.

The sample was peripheral blood mononuclear cells (PBMCs), taken at new diagnosis, from a patient treated with antithyroid drugs. This chain links TRBV10-2 with TRBJ2-7; perhaps TRBD2 as D (6 bases). The receptor was derived from a man between 18 and 35 years old with Graves disease. The CDR3 is CASMREVDYEQYF. The CDR3 nucleotides read TGCGCCAGCATGAGGGAGGTCGACTACGAGCAGTACTTC.